This TCR beta chain was profiled in a study of shared clonotypes between healthy human individuals. General study points: Sorted-subset sequencing, rarefaction showed, was incomplete despite large depth.

Germline CDR1 LNHDA, CDR2 SQIVND (reference sequence). The V and J ends lost 7 bases and 1 base, in that order; junction bases with no gene match: 5. The CDR3 loop spans 15 amino acids. Naive CD8 populations comprised CD45RO-negative cells positively selected for CCR7, excluding terminally differentiated effector memory CD45RA+ cells. This was a deep-level run. Authors' methods: Without quality scores, immunoSEQ junctional reads could not be filtered like full-length reads. The repertoire was sequenced with immunoSEQ multiplex PCR; TCRdb's copy has only in-frame clones and lacks some. V and J calls and clone size are copied from that table; D and trimming were computed from the DNA. The table has 2 million to 2.5 million clones, 85% to 95% seen once. This clone was recorded once. Its specificity is not known.

The genes are TRBV19 and TRBJ2-1, with 9 bases that match TRBD1. Sample: naive CD8+ T cells sorted from blood. The TCR comes from a man aged 18 to 29 in good health. The CDR3 here is CASKSGTGSYNEQFF. CDR3 DNA sequence: TGTGCCAGTAAGTCCGGGACAGGGTCCTACAATGAGCAGTTCTTC.